These 5 T cell receptor beta chains came from one sample sequenced in a study of cytomegalovirus exposure and HLA in healthy donors. The PCR had 60 Vbeta and 13 Jbeta primers. Libraries were prepared by immunoSEQ multiplex PCR; TCRdb keeps only in-frame clonotypes and omits some of them. The profile shows 70,000 or so clones, 68% of them singletons. Sequencing was performed on PBMCs. Receptors were obtained from a young woman in good health and CMV-seronegative.

The chain has TRBV28 and TRBJ1-1; D not certain. The CDR3 length is 11 residues. V shed 7 bases and J shed 10 bases, with 13 bases lying between them. Germline V gene sequence: CDR1 MDHEN, CDR2 SYDVKM. CDR3 loop: CASNPGLGAFF. Here the CDR3 DNA reads TGTGCCAGCAACCCCGGTCTTGGAGCTTTCTTT.

This chain connects TRBV18 to TRBJ2-7, with 7 nucleotides matching TRBD2. Trimming took 6 bases from V and 2 from J; bases not matched to a gene: 7. Germline V CDR1 and CDR2: KGHSH, LQKENI. The CDR3 spans 14 residues. The CDR3 spells CASSPSGATYEQYF. In DNA, the CDR3 is TGTGCCAGCTCCCCCAGCGGGGCCACCTACGAGCAGTACTTC.

This clone was counted once. The chain employs TRBV11-2 and TRBJ1-6, with TRBD1 identical over 10 bases. CDR1 and CDR2 from the germline V gene are SGHAT and FQNNGV. Trimming took 4 bases from V and 9 from J; bases not matched to a gene: 12. The CDR3 extends over 17 amino acids. The CDR3 reads CASSWSRDRGQGSPLHF. In DNA, the CDR3 is TGTGCCAGCAGCTGGAGCCGGGACAGGGGTCAAGGTTCACCCCTCCACTTT.

In DNA form, the CDR3 reads TGTGCCAGCAGTGATGGGCAGGGGGCAAGGAAGCTCCTATCCGCCTACGAGCAGTACTTC. It codes for CASSDGQGARKLLSAYEQYF. The J gene is TRBJ2-7, the V gene TRBV2; 8 positions match TRBD1. V trimming: 3 bases; J trimming: 2 bases; junction bases outside the gene matches: 21. CDR3 length equals 20 residues. From germline, CDR1 is SNHLY and CDR2 FYNNEI.

The genes are TRBV6-5 and TRBJ1-4; TRBD1 aligns across 8 bases. The CDR3 has 15 residues. Germline values: CDR1 MNHEY, CDR2 SVGAGI. The V segment lost 5 bases and the J segment 8 bases; nucleotides outside the gene matches: 10. CDR3: CASSRQGSAREKLFF. The CDR3 region has the DNA TGTGCCAGCAGTCGACAGGGGTCGGCGAGGGAAAAACTGTTTTTT.